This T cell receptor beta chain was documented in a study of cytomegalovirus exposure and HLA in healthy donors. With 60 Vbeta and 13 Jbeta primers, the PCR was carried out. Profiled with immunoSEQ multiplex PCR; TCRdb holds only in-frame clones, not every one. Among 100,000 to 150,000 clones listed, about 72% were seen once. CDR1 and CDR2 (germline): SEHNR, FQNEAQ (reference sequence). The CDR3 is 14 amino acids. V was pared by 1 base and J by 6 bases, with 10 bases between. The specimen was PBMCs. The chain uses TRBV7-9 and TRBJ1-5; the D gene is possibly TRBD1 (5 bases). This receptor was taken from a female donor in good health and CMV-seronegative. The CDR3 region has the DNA TGTGCCAGCAGCTTAGGAGGGGAGGTTCAGCCCCAGCATTTT. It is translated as CASSLGGEVQPQHF.